A selection of T cell receptor beta chains follows, all from one sample in a study of OX40 agonist ivuxolimab in advanced cancers. Sequenced by immunoSEQ multiplex PCR; TCRdb stores in-frame clones only, minus some. The data hold under 50,000 clones, with about nine tenths observed a single time. The source material was CD4+ or CD8+ T cells sorted from blood, sampled in a trial of the OX40 agonist ivuxolimab. The receptors here all came from an adult with an advanced solid tumor such as melanoma, head and neck, liver or kidney cancer. The CDR3 runs from the conserved cysteine through the conserved F or W. The D gene is left open where the match is weak. The listing skips clone size in some rows; elsewhere it reads once, few, many or a size class.

>15|NA|once|TRBJ2-1|TRBV4-3
CASSRTGDSWNEQFF
TGCGCCAGCAGCCGAACAGGCGATTCATGGAATGAGCAGTTCTTC
>14|NA|NA|TRBJ1-1|TRBV25-1
CASSELSGGTEAFF
TGTGCCAGCAGTGAATTGAGTGGGGGCACTGAAGCTTTCTTT
>14|TRBD2|NA|TRBJ2-7|TRBV19
CASSIVNSGSEQYF
TGTGCCAGTAGTATAGTGAATAGCGGGAGCGAGCAGTACTTC
>13|NA|NA|TRBJ1-1|TRBV9
CASSVESGGEAFF
TGTGCCAGCAGCGTAGAGTCCGGCGGTGAAGCTTTCTTT
>16|NA|NA|TRBJ2-7|TRBV28
CASSLVMRRGSYEQYF
TGTGCCAGTAGCCTAGTAATGAGGAGGGGATCCTACGAGCAGTACTTC
>14|TRBD2|NA|TRBJ2-7|TRBV6-5
CASRIAGGNYEQYF
TGTGCCAGCAGGATAGCGGGAGGAAACTACGAGCAGTACTTC
>15|TRBD2|once|TRBJ2-1|TRBV5-8
CASSPSGYSYNEQFF
TGTGCCAGCAGCCCTAGCGGCTATTCCTACAATGAGCAGTTCTTC
>13|TRBD1|once|TRBJ2-7|TRBV29-1
CSVWTGGLSEQYF
TGCAGCGTTTGGACAGGGGGCCTGTCGGAGCAGTACTTC
>12|NA|NA|TRBJ1-2|TRBV19
CASSSTVGGYTF
TGTGCCAGTAGTAGTACAGTTGGTGGCTACACCTTC
>15|NA|NA|TRBJ1-3|TRBV9
CASSQQAVSGNTIYF
TGTGCCAGCAGCCAACAGGCAGTCTCTGGAAACACCATATATTTT
>15|TRBD1|NA|TRBJ1-4|TRBV29-1
CSVDGATGGSEKLFF
TGCAGCGTTGACGGGGCGACAGGGGGCAGTGAAAAACTGTTTTTT
>17|NA|NA|TRBJ2-5|TRBV28
CASSFGPGSVRVDEQYF
NA
>18|TRBD1|NA|TRBJ1-5|TRBV19
CASSPRDRGNRGNQPQHF
TGTGCCAGTAGTCCTCGGGACAGGGGAAATCGGGGCAATCAGCCCCAGCATTTT
>14|TRBD1|NA|TRBJ1-2|TRBV19
CASSGQGALNGYTF
TGTGCCAGTAGCGGACAGGGGGCGCTTAATGGCTACACCTTC
>16|TRBD1|NA|TRBJ2-3|TRBV2
CASSWVPGQFTDTQYF
TGTGCCAGCAGTTGGGTCCCGGGACAGTTCACAGATACGCAGTATTTT
>13|NA|once|TRBJ1-2|TRBV9
CASSDSPNYGYTF
TGTGCCAGCAGCGACAGCCCTAACTATGGCTACACCTTC
>13|NA|NA|TRBJ2-3|TRBV18
CASSPLEADTQYF
TGTGCCAGCTCACCGTTAGAAGCAGATACGCAGTATTTT
>15|NA|NA|TRBJ2-1|TRBV9
CASSVVAAWGNEQFF
TGTGCCAGCAGCGTAGTGGCGGCCTGGGGGAATGAGCAGTTCTTC